This is a list of T cell receptor beta chains from one sample in a study of beta chain features in type 1 diabetes. Here immunoSEQ multiplex PCR was the method, and the copy in TCRdb shows in-frame clones only, minus some. The sample shows around 250,000 clones, around 68% of them seen only once. Specimen: naive CD4+ T cells from blood. Receptors were obtained from a man aged 25-45 years in good health. Both conserved end residues are part of each CDR3. D genes are given only for firm matches. Clone size appears in some rows only: once, few, many, or a class for an expanded clone.

. TRBJ2-7 . 11 TRBV25-1 CASTGQNEQYF TGTGCCAGCACAGGACAGAACGAGCAGTACTTC
TRBD1 TRBJ1-1 once 15 TRBV7-9 CASSLGQGKRSEAFF TGTGCCAGCAGCCTGGGACAGGGAAAGAGGTCTGAAGCTTTCTTT
. TRBJ2-5 . 11 TRBV20-1 CSASPPETQYF TGCAGTGCTAGTCCCCCAGAGACCCAGTACTTC
. TRBJ2-7 . 14 TRBV11-2 CASSLREKRYEQYF TGTGCCAGCAGCTTAAGGGAGAAGCGGTACGAGCAGTACTTC
. TRBJ2-6 . 18 TRBV4-3 CASSEQTGTSSGANVLTF TGCGCCAGCAGCGAACAAACAGGGACTTCCTCTGGGGCCAACGTCCTGACTTTC
. TRBJ2-7 few 13 TRBV2 CASWDGSSYEQYF TGTGCCAGCTGGGACGGGAGCTCCTACGAGCAGTACTTC
. TRBJ2-5 once 11 TRBV20-1 CGWGAQETQYF TGCGGCTGGGGTGCCCAAGAGACCCAGTACTTC
. TRBJ2-7 . 15 TRBV18 CASSPSGEFLSEQYF TGTGCCAGCTCACCGTCAGGGGAGTTTTTGAGCGAGCAGTACTTC
TRBD1 TRBJ1-1 . 15 TRBV5-1 CASSLAQGHNTEAFF TGCGCCAGCAGCTTGGCACAGGGGCATAACACTGAAGCTTTCTTT
TRBD2 TRBJ2-1 . 15 TRBV7-9 CASSQLGTSIREQFF TGTGCCAGCAGCCAACTGGGGACTAGCATACGGGAGCAGTTCTTC
. TRBJ2-1 . 12 TRBV2 CARDTGRNEQFF TGTGCCAGGGATACAGGGAGGAATGAGCAGTTCTTC
. TRBJ2-4 few 14 TRBV18 CASSPAVAKNIQYF TGTGCCAGCTCACCAGCGGTCGCCAAAAACATTCAGTACTTC
TRBD2 TRBJ2-7 . 15 TRBV28 CASSPLWGRDYEQYF TGTGCCAGCAGTCCACTCTGGGGGAGGGATTACGAGCAGTACTTC
TRBD2 TRBJ2-3 . 14 TRBV30 CAWYRGLATDTQYF TGTGCCTGGTACCGGGGACTAGCCACAGATACGCAGTATTTT
. TRBJ1-1 once 14 TRBV6-6 CASSQGSMNTEAFF TGTGCCAGCAGTCAGGGTTCAATGAACACTGAAGCTTTCTTT
TRBD1 TRBJ2-5 . 14 TRBV7-9 CASSSDRVRETQYF TGTGCCAGCAGTTCCGACAGGGTACGAGAGACCCAGTACTTC
TRBD1 TRBJ2-2 . 14 TRBV5-1 CASSSTGDTGELFF TGCGCCAGCAGCTCGACAGGGGACACCGGGGAGCTGTTTTTT
. TRBJ1-4 few 15 TRBV5-4 CASSLFGQQNEKLFF TGTGCCAGCAGCCTGTTTGGACAGCAGAATGAAAAACTGTTTTTT
. TRBJ1-3 few 16 TRBV30 CAWSVRGHPSGNTIYF TGTGCCTGGAGTGTACGAGGACATCCCTCTGGAAACACCATATATTTT
TRBD2 TRBJ2-7 . 14 TRBV11-2 CASSLASGGYEQYF TGTGCCAGCAGCTTAGCCAGCGGGGGCTACGAGCAGTACTTC
. TRBJ2-5 . 12 TRBV7-2 CASGGQQETQYF TGTGCCAGTGGAGGACAGCAAGAGACCCAGTACTTC
. TRBJ1-2 . 12 TRBV2 CASSDDNYGYTF TGTGCCAGCAGTGACGACAACTATGGCTACACCTTC
. TRBJ1-1 . 13 TRBV7-9 CASSLATNTEAFF TGTGCCAGCAGCTTAGCGACGAACACTGAAGCTTTCTTT
. TRBJ2-5 . 12 TRBV6-6 CASSYSRETQYF TGTGCCAGCAGTTACTCACGCGAGACCCAGTACTTC
TRBD1 TRBJ2-1 . 14 TRBV10-3 CAISERDSDNEQFF TGTGCCATCAGTGAAAGGGACAGTGACAATGAGCAGTTCTTC
TRBD2 TRBJ2-1 few 16 TRBV4-2 CASSPRLAGAYNEQFF TGTGCCAGCAGCCCACGACTAGCGGGGGCATACAATGAGCAGTTCTTC
. TRBJ1-5 . 14 TRBV18 CASSPQRGNQPQHF TGTGCCAGCTCACCCCAGAGGGGCAATCAGCCCCAGCATTTT